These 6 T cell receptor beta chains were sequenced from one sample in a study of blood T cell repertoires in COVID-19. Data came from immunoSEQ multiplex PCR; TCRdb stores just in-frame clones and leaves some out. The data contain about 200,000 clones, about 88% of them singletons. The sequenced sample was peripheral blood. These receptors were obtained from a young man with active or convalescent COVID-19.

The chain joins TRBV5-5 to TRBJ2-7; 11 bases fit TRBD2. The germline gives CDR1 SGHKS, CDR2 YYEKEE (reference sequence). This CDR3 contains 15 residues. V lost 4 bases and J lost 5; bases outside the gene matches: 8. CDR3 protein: CASSQLAGALDEQYF. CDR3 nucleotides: TGTGCCAGCAGCCAACTAGCGGGAGCGCTAGACGAGCAGTACTTC.

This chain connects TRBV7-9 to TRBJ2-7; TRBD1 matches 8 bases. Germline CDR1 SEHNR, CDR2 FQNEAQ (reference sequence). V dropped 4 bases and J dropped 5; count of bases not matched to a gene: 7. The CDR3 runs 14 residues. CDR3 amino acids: CASSSRQGINEQYF. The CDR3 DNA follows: TGTGCCAGCAGCTCACGACAGGGGATTAACGAGCAGTACTTC.

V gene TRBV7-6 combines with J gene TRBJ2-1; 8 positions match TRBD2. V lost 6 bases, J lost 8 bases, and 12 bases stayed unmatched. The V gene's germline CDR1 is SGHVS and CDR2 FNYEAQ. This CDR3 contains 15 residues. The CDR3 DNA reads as TGTGCCAGCAGTGACGACGGGGGGGCCATTCATGAGCAGTTCTTC. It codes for CASSDDGGAIHEQFF.

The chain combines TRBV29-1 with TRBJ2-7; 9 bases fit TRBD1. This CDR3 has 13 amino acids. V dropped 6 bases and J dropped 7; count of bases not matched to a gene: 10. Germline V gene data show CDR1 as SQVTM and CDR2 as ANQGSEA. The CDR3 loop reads CSVKGQGRNEQYF. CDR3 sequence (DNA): TGCAGCGTGAAGGGACAGGGTAGGAATGAGCAGTACTTC.

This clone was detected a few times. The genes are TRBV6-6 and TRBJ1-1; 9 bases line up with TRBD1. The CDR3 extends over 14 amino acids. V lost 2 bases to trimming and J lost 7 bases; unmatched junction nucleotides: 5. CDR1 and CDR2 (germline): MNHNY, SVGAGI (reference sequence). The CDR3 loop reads CASSYPDRGGEAFF. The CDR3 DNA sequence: TGTGCCAGCAGTTACCCGGACAGGGGCGGTGAAGCTTTCTTT.

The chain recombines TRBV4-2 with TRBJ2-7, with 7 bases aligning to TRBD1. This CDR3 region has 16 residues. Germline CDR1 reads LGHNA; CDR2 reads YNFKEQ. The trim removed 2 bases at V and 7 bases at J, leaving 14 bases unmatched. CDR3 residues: CASSQNTGESDLEQYF. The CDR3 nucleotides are TGTGCCAGCAGCCAAAATACAGGGGAGTCGGATTTGGAGCAGTACTTC.